The clone carrying this TCR beta chain was detected a few times. The record originates from a study of CD8 T cells in ankylosing spondylitis. There are 13 residues in the CDR3. Trimming stripped 3 bases from V and 11 bases from J, with 17 bases between. Germline V gene sequence: CDR1 SGDLS, CDR2 YYNGEE. TCRdb reprocessed the 5' RACE reads with MiXCR, giving one entry per CDR3 protein. Among more than 35,000 distinct CDR3 sequences listed, 6% were seen once. The gene calls are TRBV9 and TRBJ1-1, with TRBD1 as a possible D gene (5 bases). Sequencing input: blood, either unsorted or a sorted T cell fraction (not recorded which). The TCR originated in a male donor with ankylosing spondylitis or in good health (not recorded which). Written as DNA, the CDR3 is TGTGCCAGCAGCGCGGGACGTTTCCAGGAGGCTTTCTTT. Its translation is CASSAGRFQEAFF.